One and the same sample provided the 22 T cell receptor beta chains below, sequenced in a study of breast tumors, draining lymph nodes, adjacent tissues. TCRdb passed the multiplex PCR reads through MiXCR, listing each CDR3 protein once. This sample has about 180,000 distinct CDR3 sequences, with roughly 35% found just once. Axillary draining lymph nodes of breast cancer patients supplied the node samples. Sequencing was done on a sample of axillary lymph node tissue. These receptors came from a female donor with breast cancer. Some clones in this sample may be carry-over from other donors' samples.

This clonotype was detected a few times. Being one base from a much bigger clone, this may be a read error. This rearrangement joins TRBV20-1 to TRBJ2-3, with 9 nucleotides matching TRBD2. The J segment lost 6 bases and the V segment lost 0 bases, leaving 10 bases of the junction unmatched. Per germline, CDR1 DFQATT and CDR2 SNEGSKA (reference sequence). CDR3 size: 16 residues. The CDR3 DNA is TGCAGTGCTAGAGATTCAAGCGGGAGGCCCGCCGATACGCAGTATTTT. It yields the protein CSARDSSGRPADTQYF.

This clonotype has at least ten counts. This chain links TRBV4-2 with TRBJ2-6; a weak D match, TRBD1 (6 bases). Per the germline V gene, CDR1 is LGHNA and CDR2 is YNFKEQ. The ends were cut back, 3 bases at V and 1 base at J, with 10 bases in the middle. This CDR3 region has 16 residues. CDR3 amino acids: CASSHLRGSGANVLTF. DNA for the CDR3: TGTGCCAGCAGCCACCTCAGGGGATCTGGGGCCAACGTCCTGACTTTC.

This clonotype was counted at least ten times. The chain links TRBV2 to TRBJ2-7, with a tentative D call TRBD1 (7 bases). V lost 7 bases and J lost 2, with 18 bases in between. The germline V gene encodes CDR1 SNHLY and CDR2 FYNNEI. This CDR3 contains 15 residues. CDR3 DNA sequence: TGTGCCAGCATCGAAGGCGGGACAGCTACCTACGAGCAGTACTTC. Amino acids: CASIEGGTATYEQYF.

On this clonotype itself: This may arise from a read error, as a much more abundant clone is one base away. The V gene is TRBV3-1, the J gene TRBJ1-2; 7 bases line up with TRBD1. CDR3 length equals 14 residues. The germline V gene encodes CDR1 LGHDT and CDR2 YNNKEL (reference sequence). CDR3 amino acids: CASSQDGGGYDYTF. CDR3 nucleotides: TGTGCCAGCAGCCAAGATGGAGGGGGCTATGACTACACCTTC.

This clonotype came up many times. The chain has TRBV6-5 and TRBJ1-6; D is ambiguous. Germline V gene sequence: CDR1 MNHEY, CDR2 SVGAGI. The CDR3 is 19 amino acids. The germline V and J ends were trimmed by 0 bases and 0 bases, with 15 bases remaining between them. The CDR3 DNA sequence: TGTGCCAGCAGTTACTCGAGAGGTGGCAGGAGCTCCTATAATTCACCCCTCCACTTT. Protein sequence: CASSYSRGGRSSYNSPLHF.

This clonotype occurred many times. The rearrangement links TRBV24-1 to TRBJ1-5, with D possibly matching TRBD1 (5 bases). V lost 4 bases and J 9 bases, leaving 15 bases between the germline ends. The CDR3 totals 14 residues. Germline lookup yields CDR1 KGHDR and CDR2 SFDVKD. CDR3 in DNA: TGTGCCACCAGTGACATCGGGGGTCAGGCGCCCCAGCATTTT. Translation: CATSDIGGQAPQHF.

V usage is TRBV11-1 and J usage is TRBJ1-6; 7 bases map to TRBD1. The CDR3 has 16 residues. Germline assignment: CDR1 SGHAT and CDR2 FQDESV (reference sequence). V lost 3 bases and J lost 2; bases outside the gene matches: 4. CDR3: CASSFRGGAYNSPLHF. Here the CDR3 DNA reads TGTGCCAGCAGCTTTCGAGGGGGCGCCTATAATTCACCCCTCCACTTT.

The chain has TRBV6-5 and TRBJ1-3, with TRBD1 matching over 7 bases. V shed 5 bases, J shed 4 bases, and the junction held 11 bases outside the gene matches. This CDR3 has 16 residues. The germline V gene encodes CDR1 MNHEY and CDR2 SVGAGI. The CDR3 sequence: CASSHYHTGEGNTIYF. CDR3 in DNA: TGTGCCAGCAGTCACTATCACACAGGGGAAGGAAACACCATATATTTT.

This clonotype was seen many times. The V and J genes are TRBV6-1 and TRBJ1-5; no reliable D call. There are 13 residues in the CDR3. The ends were cut back, 5 bases at V and 7 bases at J, with 12 bases in the middle. Germline V CDR1 and CDR2: MNHNS, SASEGT. The CDR3: CASSHPPWQPQHF. CDR3 nucleotide sequence: TGTGCCAGCAGTCACCCCCCTTGGCAGCCCCAGCATTTT.

As to this clonotype: Without the conserved terminal phenylalanine or tryptophan, this CDR3 likely stems from a read error. It is unclear where the CDR3 begins or ends on the DNA, so no DNA is shown, and the CDR3 is as TCRdb lists it. The J gene is TRBJ2-7, the V gene TRBV9. The CDR3 has 14 amino acids, counting both end residues. Germline CDR1 is SGDLS and CDR2 is YYNGEE. This CDR3 is CASSLGWGNYEQSS.

This clonotype was counted between two and nine times. A much larger clone is a single base away; this may be a read error. This rearrangement joins TRBV20-1 to TRBJ2-6, with a tentative D call TRBD1 (5 bases). The CDR3 runs 13 residues. Germline CDR1 reads DFQATT; CDR2 reads SNEGSKA (reference sequence). CDR3 residues: CSARRAGANALTF. Here the CDR3 DNA reads TGCAGTGCTAGAAGGGCTGGGGCCAACGCCCTGACTTTC.

This chain connects TRBV19 to TRBJ2-7; 12 bases match TRBD1. This CDR3 comprises 20 residues. Germline V lookup: CDR1 LNHDA, CDR2 SQIVND (reference sequence). Unmatched junction bases numbered 18, after V lost 5 bases and J lost 1 base. CDR3 nucleotides: TGTGCCAGTAGTGCCTACCCCGGGACAGGGGGCCATCCTACATCCTACGAGCAGTACTTC. Protein: CASSAYPGTGGHPTSYEQYF.

This clonotype was observed at least ten times. Given a much more abundant clone one base away, this may be a read error. Since no conserved phenylalanine or tryptophan closes the CDR3, a read error is the likely cause. As DNA, the CDR3 is TGTGCCAGCAGCCCCAGGGGGCGCCCCACCCAGTACTCC. Translated, it gives CASSPRGRPTQYS. The chain couples TRBV14 to TRBJ2-5, with 8 bases aligning to TRBD1. Germline CDR1 and CDR2: SGHDN and FVKESK. The CDR3 has 13 residues. The V segment lost 4 bases and the J segment 8 bases; nucleotides outside the gene matches: 6.

In the case of this clonotype: This may arise from a read error, as a much more abundant clone is one base away. The chain recombines TRBV6-6 with TRBJ1-3; D gene uncertain. The CDR3 consists of 14 residues. The germline V gene encodes CDR1 MNHNY and CDR2 SVGAGI (reference sequence). The germline V and J ends were trimmed by 5 bases and 7 bases, with 15 bases remaining between them. For the CDR3, the DNA is TGTGCCAGCAGTCACGGGGTACAGAGGAACACCATATATTTT. Translating gives CASSHGVQRNTIYF.

To note about this clonotype: A much larger clone sits a single nucleotide away, making a read error possible. The chain couples TRBV6-5 to TRBJ1-5; D gene unclear. In germline, CDR1 is MNHEY, CDR2 SVGAGI. The CDR3 contains 14 residues. CDR3 loop: CASNPASGSQPQRF. In DNA, the CDR3 is TGTGCCAGCAATCCGGCGAGCGGGAGTCAGCCCCAGCGTTTT.

In regard to this clonotype: A junction boundary mismatches the germline segment, possibly from a read error. This chain uses TRBV5-4 with TRBJ2-7; no reliable D call. CDR3 size: 14 residues. CDR1 is SGHNT and CDR2 is YYREEE in the germline V gene (reference sequence). The CDR3 nucleotides read TGTGCCAGCAGCCCGACCCCAACCTCCCACGAGCAGTACTTC. Its protein is CASSPTPTSHEQYF.

This clonotype was seen at least ten times. The rearrangement links TRBV20-1 to TRBJ2-1, with 9 bases fitting TRBD1. J gave up 1 base and V 5 bases, and 6 bases lay outside the gene matches. The CDR3 covers 15 residues. Germline CDR1 DFQATT, CDR2 SNEGSKA (reference sequence). The CDR3 protein is CSAPQDRGSYNEQFF. The CDR3 nucleotides are TGCAGTGCTCCACAAGACAGGGGGTCCTACAATGAGCAGTTCTTC.

This clonotype has a count of ten or more. The chain links TRBV15 to TRBJ2-2, with 8 bases that match TRBD2. The CDR3 consists of 14 residues. V shed 5 bases and J 4 bases; nucleotides not matched to a gene: 3. The germline V gene encodes CDR1 LNHNV and CDR2 YYDKDF (reference sequence). CDR3 residues: CATSVTSGTGELFF. The CDR3 nucleotides read TGTGCCACCAGCGTAACTAGCGGCACCGGGGAGCTGTTTTTT.

V usage is TRBV10-3 and J usage is TRBJ2-3, with D unclear. Germline V gene sequence: CDR1 ENHRY, CDR2 SYGVKD. CDR3 length: 11 amino acids. With 0 bases removed from V and 5 bases from J, the gap between germline ends came to 0 bases. The CDR3 DNA is TGTGCCATCAGTGAGTCAGATACGCAGTATTTT. The encoded protein is CAISESDTQYF.

The CDR3: CASSLAGGFGNTIYF. The CDR3 DNA follows: TGTGCCAGCAGCCTAGCGGGGGGTTTCGGAAACACCATATATTTT. The rearrangement uses TRBV7-3 and TRBJ1-3; a weak D match, TRBD1 (5 bases). The CDR3 sequence is 15 residues long. Germline loops: CDR1 SGHTA, CDR2 FQGTGA. V gave up 5 bases and J gave up 4 bases, with 15 bases separating them.

The chain links TRBV5-4 to TRBJ2-7; D possibly uses TRBD1 or TRBD2 (5 bases each). This CDR3 is built from 14 residues. Germline-derived CDR1 and CDR2 are SGHNT and YYREEE (reference sequence). Trimming left V 4 bases short and J 2 bases short, with 13 bases between. The CDR3 region is CASSEGDRPYEQYF. DNA for the CDR3: TGTGCCAGCAGCGAAGGGGACCGACCCTACGAGCAGTACTTC.

This clonotype was observed many times. CDR3: CASSLRTSQGQYF. The CDR3, as DNA: TGTGCCAGCAGCTTACGCACTAGCCAGGGGCAGTACTTC. V and J are TRBV7-2 and TRBJ2-7; tentatively, D is TRBD2 (6 bases). The length of the CDR3 is 13 residues. CDR1 is SGHTA and CDR2 is FQGNSA in the germline V gene. V dropped 2 bases and J dropped 9 bases, with 14 bases sitting between them.